This T cell receptor (beta chain) was observed in a study of T cell responses to AZD1222 COVID-19 vaccine. For this clone: The antigen is not known.

CDR1 and CDR2 (germline): SGHRS, YFSETQ. The CDR3 covers 17 residues. V lost 4 bases and J lost 0; bases outside the gene matches: 13. Broader study findings: Mostly white British, mostly female donors; authors suggested clonal diversity may be underestimated.

Profiling relied on immunoSEQ multiplex PCR, and the TCRdb table lists in-frame clones only, not all of them. The sample gives around 110,000 clones, more than 85% of which show up once; about 3% is in the top ten. The receptor was isolated from an adult in good health. Sequenced material: peripheral blood, taken on day 0 of AZD1222 vaccination. This chain joins TRBV5-1 and TRBJ2-7, with 7 nucleotides matching TRBD2. The CDR3 region has the DNA TGCGCCAGCAGCCCAATTTTAGTGGGAGGGAGCTCCTACGAGCAGTACTTC. It codes for CASSPILVGGSSYEQYF.